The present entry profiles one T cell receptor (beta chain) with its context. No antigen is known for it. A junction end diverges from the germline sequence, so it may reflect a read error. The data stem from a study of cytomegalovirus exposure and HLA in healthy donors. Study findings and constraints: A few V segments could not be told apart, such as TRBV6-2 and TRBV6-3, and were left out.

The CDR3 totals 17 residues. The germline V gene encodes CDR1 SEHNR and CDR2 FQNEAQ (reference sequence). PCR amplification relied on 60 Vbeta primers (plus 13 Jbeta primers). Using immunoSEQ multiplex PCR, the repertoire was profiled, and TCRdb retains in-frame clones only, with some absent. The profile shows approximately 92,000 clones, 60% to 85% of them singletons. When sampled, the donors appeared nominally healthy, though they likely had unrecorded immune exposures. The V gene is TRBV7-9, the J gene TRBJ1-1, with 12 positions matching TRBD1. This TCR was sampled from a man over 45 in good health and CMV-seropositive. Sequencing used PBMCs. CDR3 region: CSSSQPSGTGGSTEAFF. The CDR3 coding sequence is TGTTCCAGCAGCCAGCCATCCGGGACAGGGGGCTCCACTGAAGCTTTCTTT.